This T cell receptor beta chain stems from a study of regulatory T cells in long-lasting Graves disease. Looking at the study overall: Positive TSH receptor antibodies alongside over 5 years of antithyroid drugs were what marked Graves' disease as persistent.

Study results and caveats: Study was limited to peripheral blood, excluding thyroid tissue. Newly diagnosed Graves' patients had higher TCR diversity than persistent ones.

Researchers made TCR beta libraries by using iRepertoire HTBI primers and running Arm-PCR on CDR3 regions. TCRdb analysed the multiplex PCR reads with MiXCR anew, one entry per CDR3 protein. The data hold under 500,000 distinct CDR3 sequences, with under 25% observed a single time. In germline, CDR1 is LGHNA, CDR2 YNFKEQ. There are 16 residues in the CDR3. The V gene end was trimmed by 0 bases and the J gene end by 4 bases; junction bases not matched to a gene: 8. This clonotype was seen only once. What it binds is not known. Time point here: persistent/refractory GD, antithyroid drugs over 5 years with positive TRAb. There was RNA extracted from PBMCs, and the TCR library was made from it.

V is TRBV4-2 and J is TRBJ2-7; the match to TRBD2 covers 8 bases. This clonotype was sampled from a female donor with Graves disease. Sequenced here: peripheral blood mononuclear cells (PBMCs), sampled when the disease was refractory, from a patient treated with antithyroid drugs. The CDR3 nucleotides read TGTGCCAGCAGCCAAGAGGGAGCGGGAGCTCGATACGAGCAGTACTTC. Protein sequence: CASSQEGAGARYEQYF.